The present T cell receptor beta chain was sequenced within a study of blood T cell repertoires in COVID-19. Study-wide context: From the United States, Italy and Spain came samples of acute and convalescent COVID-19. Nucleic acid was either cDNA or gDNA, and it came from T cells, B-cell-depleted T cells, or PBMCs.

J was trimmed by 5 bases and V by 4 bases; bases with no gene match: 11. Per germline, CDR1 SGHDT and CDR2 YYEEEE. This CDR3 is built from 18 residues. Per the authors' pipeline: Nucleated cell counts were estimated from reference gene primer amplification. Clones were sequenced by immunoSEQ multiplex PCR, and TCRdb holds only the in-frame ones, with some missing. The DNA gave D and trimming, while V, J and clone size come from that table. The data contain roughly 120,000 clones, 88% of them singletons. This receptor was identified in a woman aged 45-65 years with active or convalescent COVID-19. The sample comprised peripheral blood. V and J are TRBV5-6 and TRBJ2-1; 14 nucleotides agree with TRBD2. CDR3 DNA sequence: TGTGCCAGCAGCCCGTGGGGACTAGCGGGAGTGACGAACAATGAGCAGTTCTTC. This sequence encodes CASSPWGLAGVTNNEQFF.